What follows are 18 T cell receptor beta chains derived from one specimen sequenced in a study of shared clonotypes between healthy human individuals. Sequencing was performed with immunoSEQ multiplex PCR; in TCRdb, only in-frame clones are kept and a portion is missing. Of about 470,000 clones listed, roughly 83% are singletons. Specimen: PBMCs. Every receptor here comes from a woman between 40 and 50 years old in good health. Some clones in this sample may be carry-over from other donors' samples.

This chain uses TRBV10-2 with TRBJ2-5; TRBD2 matches at 8 bases. The last part of the DNA fits TRBJ2-7 better; the J call may be wrong. The length of the CDR3 is 15 residues. The germline CDR1 and CDR2 sequences are WSHSY and SAAADI. The CDR3 DNA is TGCGCCAGCAGTGAGCTGGCGGGAGGCGCCCACGAGCAGTACTTC. Its protein product is CASSELAGGAHEQYF.

The rearrangement links TRBV6-5 to TRBJ1-5; D gene ambiguous. This CDR3 has 12 amino acids. The V end was cut by 1 base, the J end by 7 bases, with 5 bases between. The germline V gene has CDR1 MNHEY and CDR2 SVGAGI. CDR3 in amino acids: CASSYFGQPQHF. In DNA, the CDR3 is TGTGCCAGCAGTTACTTTGGGCAGCCCCAGCATTTT.

This CDR3 is CAWTSGRDNEQFF. CDR3 sequence (DNA): TGTGCCTGGACTAGCGGGAGGGACAATGAGCAGTTCTTC. J is TRBJ2-1 and V is TRBV30, with 12 nucleotides matching TRBD2. Germline CDR1 reads GTSNPN; CDR2 reads SVGIG (reference sequence). The CDR3 is made up of 13 amino acids. After removal of 4 bases from V and 5 bases from J, the junction contained 0 bases not matched to a gene.

This clone has just a few counts. V and J are TRBV4-1 and TRBJ1-3; D not certain. Per the germline V gene, CDR1 is MGHRA and CDR2 is YSYEKL. The CDR3 has 15 amino acids. The V and J ends lost 4 bases and 0 bases respectively, with 10 bases between them. The DNA for the CDR3 is TGCGCCAGCAGCCGAGACCCCAACTCTGGAAACACCATATATTTT. It translates to CASSRDPNSGNTIYF.

The chain employs TRBV4-3 and TRBJ2-3, with 12 bases that match TRBD2. CDR1 LGHNA and CDR2 YSLEER come from the germline V gene. V dropped 0 bases and J dropped 6; count of bases not matched to a gene: 7. This CDR3 is 17 amino acids long. The CDR3, as DNA: TGCGCCAGCAGCCAAGACTCTAGCGGGAGGGCCGGGGATACGCAGTATTTT. Encoded protein: CASSQDSSGRAGDTQYF.

The V gene is TRBV6-5, the J gene TRBJ2-7; possible D gene TRBD1, 6 bases. V lost 6 bases and J 5 bases, leaving 14 bases between the germline ends. Germline assignment: CDR1 MNHEY and CDR2 SVGAGI. There are 13 residues in the CDR3. CDR3: CASRPTGSHEQYF. The CDR3 nucleotides read TGTGCCAGCAGACCAACAGGGTCACACGAGCAGTACTTC.

This rearrangement joins TRBV5-1 to TRBJ1-1; D gene unclear. V was trimmed by 1 base and J by 0 bases, leaving 7 bases between them. In germline, CDR1 is SGHRS, CDR2 YFSETQ. CDR3 size: 14 residues. The DNA for the CDR3 is TGCGCCAGCAGCTTGAGGGCGGTGAACACTGAAGCTTTCTTT. Its translation: CASSLRAVNTEAFF.

J is TRBJ2-6 and V is TRBV6-1; the D gene is possibly TRBD1 (6 bases). CDR3 length equals 15 residues. Germline V gene sequence: CDR1 MNHNS, CDR2 SASEGT. V lost 2 bases and J 4 bases, leaving 9 bases between the germline ends. Here the CDR3 reads CASSEQGLGANVLTF. CDR3 bases: TGTGCCAGCAGTGAACAGGGGTTAGGGGCCAACGTCCTGACTTTC.

V usage is TRBV4-3 and J usage is TRBJ2-3, with 7 positions matching TRBD1. The CDR3 consists of 18 residues. V lost 3 bases and J lost 1; bases outside the gene matches: 13. The germline gives CDR1 LGHNA, CDR2 YSLEER. The DNA of the CDR3 is TGCGCCAGCAGCCAGAGCTCGAGCCGACAGGGCCGCACAGATACGCAGTATTTT. It is translated as CASSQSSSRQGRTDTQYF.

This clone was counted once. The CDR3 sequence: CASSLAKGAREKLFF. CDR3 nucleotide sequence: TGTGCCAGCAGCTTGGCCAAGGGGGCTCGCGAAAAACTGTTTTTT. The gene calls are TRBV5-4 and TRBJ1-4, with 7 bases that match TRBD1. Trimming took 0 bases from V and 8 from J; bases not matched to a gene: 7. CDR3 length equals 15 residues. CDR1 and CDR2 from the germline V gene are SGHNT and YYREEE (reference sequence).

Remarks on this clone: An end of the junction does not agree with germline; a read error may underlie this. The chain combines TRBV7-7 with TRBJ2-5, with D possibly matching TRBD2 (5 bases). The CDR3 loop spans 15 amino acids. Germline CDR1 and CDR2: SSHAT and FNYEAQ (reference sequence). CDR3 sequence (DNA): TGTGCTAGCAGCAGATCGAAACTAGGATTGGAGACCCAGTACTTC. It encodes CASSRSKLGLETQYF.

The CDR3 DNA reads as TGTGCCAGCAGCTTAGGTCGGTTGGCCACAGATACGCAGTATTTT. This encodes CASSLGRLATDTQYF. The chain links TRBV11-3 to TRBJ2-3; D remains ambiguous. The CDR3 loop spans 15 amino acids. Germline V gene data show CDR1 as SGHNT and CDR2 as YENEEA. The V end lost 1 base, the J end lost 2 bases, and 10 bases lay between the germline ends. Complete variable domain (other parts from reference TRBV11-3 and TRBJ2-3): EAGVVQSPRYKIIEKKQPVAFWCNPISGHNTLYWYLQNLGQGPELLIRYENEEAVDDSQLPKDRFSAERLKGVDSTLKIQPAELGDSAVYLCASSLGRLATDTQYFGPGTRLTVL.

The J gene is TRBJ2-3, the V gene TRBV27; 7 bases agree with TRBD2. The V gene's germline CDR1 is MNHEY and CDR2 SMNVEV (reference sequence). V gave up 5 bases and J gave up 1 base; unmatched junction bases: 9. The CDR3 totals 16 residues. The CDR3 DNA is TGTGCCAGCAGTCCCCCGGGACTACTACGCACAGATACGCAGTATTTT. It codes for CASSPPGLLRTDTQYF.

About this clone itself: The identical CDR3 is also encoded by other nucleotide sequences in the sample. The chain links TRBV18 to TRBJ2-7; D uncertain. The CDR3 has 12 residues. Trimming pared 2 bases from V and 2 bases from J, leaving 4 bases between. Germline V lookup: CDR1 KGHSH, CDR2 LQKENI. CDR3 nucleotides: TGTGCCAGCTCACCAAGGGCCTACGAGCAGTACTTC. Amino acid sequence: CASSPRAYEQYF.

The J gene is TRBJ1-2, the V gene TRBV5-4; TRBD1 might be the D (5 bases). The CDR3 length is 13 residues. Germline V CDR1 and CDR2: SGHNT, YYREEE (reference sequence). V lost 6 bases, J lost 3 bases, and 12 bases lay in between. Here the CDR3 DNA reads TGTGCCAGCACTGTAGACAGACACTATGGCTACACCTTC. Its translation: CASTVDRHYGYTF.

The rearrangement links TRBV30 to TRBJ2-2, with 7 bases that match TRBD2. Germline V lookup: CDR1 GTSNPN, CDR2 SVGIG (reference sequence). CDR3 length: 14 amino acids. The junction had 7 bases not matched to a gene; V was cut back by 3 bases and J by 6 bases. Written as DNA, the CDR3 is TGTGCCTGGAGCTTGGGCGGGAGCCCCGGGGAGCTGTTTTTT. This codes for CAWSLGGSPGELFF.

The chain combines TRBV30 with TRBJ1-6, with TRBD1 as a possible D gene (6 bases). Trimming removed 0 bases at V and 9 bases at J, with 6 bases between. The CDR3 runs 12 residues. Germline-derived CDR1 and CDR2 are GTSNPN and SVGIG (reference sequence). The CDR3, as DNA: TGTGCCTGGAGTGTAGGGGGTTCACCCCTCCACTTT. It is translated as CAWSVGGSPLHF.

CDR3: CASGRGDTEAFF. For the CDR3, the DNA is TGCGCCAGCGGCAGGGGGGACACTGAAGCTTTCTTT. J is TRBJ1-1 and V is TRBV5-1, with TRBD1 identical over 7 bases. V was pared by 7 bases and J by 3 bases, with 3 bases of the junction left unmatched. CDR1 is SGHRS, CDR2 YFSETQ, per germline. The CDR3 loop spans 12 amino acids.